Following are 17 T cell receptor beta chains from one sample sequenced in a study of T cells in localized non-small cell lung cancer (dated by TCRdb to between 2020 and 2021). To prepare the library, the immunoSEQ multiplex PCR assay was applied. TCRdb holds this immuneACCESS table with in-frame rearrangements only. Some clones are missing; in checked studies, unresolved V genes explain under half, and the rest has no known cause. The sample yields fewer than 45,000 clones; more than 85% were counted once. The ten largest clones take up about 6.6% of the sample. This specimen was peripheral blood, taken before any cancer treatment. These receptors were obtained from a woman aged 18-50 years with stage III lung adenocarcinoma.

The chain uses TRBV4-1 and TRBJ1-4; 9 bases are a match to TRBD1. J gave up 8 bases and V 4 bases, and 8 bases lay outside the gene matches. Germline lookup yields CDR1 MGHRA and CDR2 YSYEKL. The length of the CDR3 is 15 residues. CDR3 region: CASSPTGGASEKLFF. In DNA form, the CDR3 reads TGCGCCAGCAGCCCCACAGGGGGCGCGTCCGAAAAACTGTTTTTT.

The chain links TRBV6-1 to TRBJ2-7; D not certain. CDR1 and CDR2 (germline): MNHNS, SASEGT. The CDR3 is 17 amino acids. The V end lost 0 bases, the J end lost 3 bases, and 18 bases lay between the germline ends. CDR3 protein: CASSEAPLAALNYEQYF. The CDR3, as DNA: TGTGCCAGCAGTGAAGCCCCCCTCGCGGCATTGAACTACGAGCAGTACTTC.

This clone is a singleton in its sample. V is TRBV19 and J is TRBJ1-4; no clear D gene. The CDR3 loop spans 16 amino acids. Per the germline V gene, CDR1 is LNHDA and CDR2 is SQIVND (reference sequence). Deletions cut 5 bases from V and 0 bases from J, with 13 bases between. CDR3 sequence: CASSLVGTSTNEKLFF. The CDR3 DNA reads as TGTGCCAGTAGTTTGGTGGGCACCTCAACTAATGAAAAACTGTTTTTT.

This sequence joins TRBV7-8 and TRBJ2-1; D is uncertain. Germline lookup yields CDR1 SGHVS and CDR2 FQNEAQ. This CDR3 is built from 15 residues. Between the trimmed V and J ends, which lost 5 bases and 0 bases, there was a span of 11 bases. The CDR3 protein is CASSTTESSYNEQFF. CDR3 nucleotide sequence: TGTGCCAGCAGCACAACAGAGAGCTCCTACAATGAGCAGTTCTTC.

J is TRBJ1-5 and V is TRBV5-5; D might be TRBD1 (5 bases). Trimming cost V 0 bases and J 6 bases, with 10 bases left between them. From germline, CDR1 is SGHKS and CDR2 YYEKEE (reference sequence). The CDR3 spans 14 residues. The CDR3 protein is CASSLGGAGQPQHF. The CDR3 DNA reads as TGTGCCAGCAGCTTGGGCGGGGCCGGTCAGCCCCAGCATTTT.

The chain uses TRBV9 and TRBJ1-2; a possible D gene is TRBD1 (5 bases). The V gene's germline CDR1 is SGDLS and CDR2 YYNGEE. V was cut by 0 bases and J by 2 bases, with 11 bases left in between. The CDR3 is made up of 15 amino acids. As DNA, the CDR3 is TGTGCCAGCAGCGTAGCCAATCAGGGAAACTATGGCTACACCTTC. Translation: CASSVANQGNYGYTF.

CDR3 loop: CASLNKDGAYEQYF. Here the CDR3 DNA reads TGTGCCAGCCTCAACAAAGATGGGGCCTACGAGCAGTACTTC. The rearrangement joins TRBV6-6 to TRBJ2-7; D ambiguous. Germline lookup yields CDR1 MNHNY and CDR2 SVGAGI (reference sequence). This CDR3 is 14 amino acids long. Trimming removed 8 bases from V and 2 bases from J, with 16 bases in between.

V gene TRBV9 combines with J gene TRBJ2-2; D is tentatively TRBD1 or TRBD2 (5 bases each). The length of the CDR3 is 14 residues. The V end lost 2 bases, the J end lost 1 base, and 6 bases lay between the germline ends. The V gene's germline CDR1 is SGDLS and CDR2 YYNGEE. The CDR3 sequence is CASSVRGNTGELFF. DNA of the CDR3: TGTGCCAGCAGCGTGAGGGGGAACACCGGGGAGCTGTTTTTT.

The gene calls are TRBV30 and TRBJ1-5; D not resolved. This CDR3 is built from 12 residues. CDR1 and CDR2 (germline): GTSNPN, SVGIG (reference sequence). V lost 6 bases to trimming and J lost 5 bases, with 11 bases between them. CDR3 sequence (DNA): TGTGCCTGCCTAGTTGGGGATCAGCCCCAGCATTTT. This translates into CACLVGDQPQHF.

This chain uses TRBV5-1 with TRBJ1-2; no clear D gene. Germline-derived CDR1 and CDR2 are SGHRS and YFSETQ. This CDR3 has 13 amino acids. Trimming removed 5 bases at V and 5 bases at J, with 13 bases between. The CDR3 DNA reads TGCGCCAGCAGTCGTTGGGAACCTTATGGCTACACCTTC. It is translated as CASSRWEPYGYTF.

Here the CDR3 reads CASSERGVNTEAFF. The CDR3 nucleotides are TGTGCCAGCAGTGAACGGGGTGTGAACACTGAAGCTTTCTTT. The chain recombines TRBV6-1 with TRBJ1-1; D is undetermined. Between the trimmed V and J ends, which lost 2 bases and 0 bases, there was a span of 7 bases. The CDR3 has 14 residues. Germline CDR1 MNHNS, CDR2 SASEGT.

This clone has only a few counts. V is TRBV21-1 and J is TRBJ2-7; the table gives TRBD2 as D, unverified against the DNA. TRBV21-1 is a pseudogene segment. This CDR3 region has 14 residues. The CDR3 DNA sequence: TGTGCCAGCAGCAACGGGGTGGTGAGGGACGAGCAGTACTTC. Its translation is CASSNGVVRDEQYF.

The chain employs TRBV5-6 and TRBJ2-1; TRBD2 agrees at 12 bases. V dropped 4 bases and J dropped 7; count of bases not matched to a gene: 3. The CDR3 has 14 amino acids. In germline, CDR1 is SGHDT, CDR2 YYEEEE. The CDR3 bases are TGTGCCAGCAGCCCCGGGACTAGCGGGAATGAGCAGTTCTTC. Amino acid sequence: CASSPGTSGNEQFF.

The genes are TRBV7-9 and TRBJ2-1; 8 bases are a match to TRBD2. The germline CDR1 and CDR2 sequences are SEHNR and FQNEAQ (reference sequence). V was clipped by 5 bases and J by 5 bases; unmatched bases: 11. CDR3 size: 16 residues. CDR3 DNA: TGTGCCAGCAGCCCACCGGGACTAGATCTCCACAATGAGCAGTTCTTC. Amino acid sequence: CASSPPGLDLHNEQFF.

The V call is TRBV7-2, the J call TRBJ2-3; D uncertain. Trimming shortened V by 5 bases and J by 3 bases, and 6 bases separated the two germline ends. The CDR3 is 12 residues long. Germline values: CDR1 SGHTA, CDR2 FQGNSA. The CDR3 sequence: CASSALTDTQYF. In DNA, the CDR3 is TGTGCCAGCAGCGCTTTAACAGATACGCAGTATTTT.

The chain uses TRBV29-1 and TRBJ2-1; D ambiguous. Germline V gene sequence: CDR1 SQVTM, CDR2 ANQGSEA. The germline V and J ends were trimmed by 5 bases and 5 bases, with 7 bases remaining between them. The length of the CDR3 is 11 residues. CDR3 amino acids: CSVLVDNEQFF. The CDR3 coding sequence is TGCAGCGTTTTGGTCGACAATGAGCAGTTCTTC.

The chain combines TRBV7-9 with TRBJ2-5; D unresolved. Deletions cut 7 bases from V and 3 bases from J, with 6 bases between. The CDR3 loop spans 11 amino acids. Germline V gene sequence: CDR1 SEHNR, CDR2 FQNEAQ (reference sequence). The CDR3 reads CASTLKETQYF. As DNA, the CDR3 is TGTGCCAGCACCCTTAAAGAGACCCAGTACTTC. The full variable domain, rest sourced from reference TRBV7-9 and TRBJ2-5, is DTGVSQNPRHKITKRGQNVTFRCDPISEHNRLYWYRQTLGQGPEFLTYFQNEAQLEKSRLLSDRFSAERPKGSFSTLEIQRTEQGDSAMYLCASTLKETQYFGPGTRLLVL.